Shown below are 22 T cell receptor beta chains from a single sample sequenced in a study of Tregs in tolerant kidney transplant recipients. Repertoires were generated with immunoSEQ multiplex PCR, while TCRdb's copy carries only in-frame clones and drops some. The sample includes tens of thousands of clones, 84% of them seen just once. Specimen: CD4+ T cells from blood. The receptors originated from a human donor in good health.

The V and J genes are TRBV19 and TRBJ2-7, with TRBD2 matching 11 bases. The germline gives CDR1 LNHDA, CDR2 SQIVND (reference sequence). The CDR3 is 15 amino acids. V was clipped by 4 bases and J by 0 bases; unmatched bases: 2. The CDR3 DNA reads TGTGCCAGTAGTACGGGACTAGCGGCCTCCTACGAGCAGTACTTC. It encodes CASSTGLAASYEQYF.

This clone was observed a few times. This chain connects TRBV7-2 to TRBJ2-7; D is uncertain. CDR3 size: 16 residues. Germline V lookup: CDR1 SGHTA, CDR2 FQGNSA. Trimming removed 2 bases from V and 2 bases from J, with 16 bases in between. CDR3 DNA: TGTGCCAGCAGCTTAAGTTCGCAGTCTTCCGCCTACGAGCAGTACTTC. Translation: CASSLSSQSSAYEQYF.

By its share, this clone is medium-sized. The rearrangement links TRBV7-2 to TRBJ1-4; 7 nucleotides align to TRBD1. V lost 0 bases, J lost 0 bases, and 7 bases stayed unmatched. The length of the CDR3 is 18 residues. Germline CDR1 is SGHTA and CDR2 is FQGNSA. The CDR3 is CASSLAPDRVATNEKLFF. In DNA, the CDR3 is TGTGCCAGCAGCTTAGCTCCTGACAGGGTTGCAACTAATGAAAAACTGTTTTTT. The full variable domain, with the rest looked up from reference TRBV7-2 and TRBJ1-4, is GAGVSQSPSNKVTEKGKDVELRCDPISGHTALYWYRQSLGQGLEFLIYFQGNSAPDKSGLPSDRFSAERTGGSVSTLTIQRTQQEDSAVYLCASSLAPDRVATNEKLFFGSGTQLSVL.

The V gene is TRBV7-8, the J gene TRBJ2-1, with D maybe TRBD2 (5 bases). The CDR3 totals 16 residues. The germline V gene encodes CDR1 SGHVS and CDR2 FQNEAQ. Between the trimmed V and J ends, which lost 4 bases and 7 bases, there was a span of 20 bases. CDR3 amino acids: CASSWKERRGGNEQFF. The CDR3 DNA reads TGTGCCAGCAGCTGGAAGGAAAGACGTGGCGGGAATGAGCAGTTCTTC. The full variable domain, in which reference TRBV7-8 and TRBJ2-1 provide the parts outside the CDR3, is GAGVSQSPRYKVAKRGQDVALRCDPISGHVSLFWYQQALGQGPEFLTYFQNEAQLDKSGLPSDRFFAERPEGSVSTLKIQRTQQEDSAVYLCASSWKERRGGNEQFFGPGTRLTVL.

The chain uses TRBV7-8 and TRBJ1-2; D gene unclear. CDR1 and CDR2 (germline): SGHVS, FQNEAQ. V was trimmed by 2 bases and J by 0 bases, leaving 13 bases between them. CDR3 length: 16 amino acids. This chain's CDR3 is CASSLYPGVANYGYTF. The CDR3 DNA reads as TGTGCCAGCAGCTTATACCCCGGGGTAGCTAACTATGGCTACACCTTC.

J is TRBJ2-2 and V is TRBV28, with D unclear. V gave up 5 bases and J gave up 0 bases, with 7 bases separating them. The CDR3 has 14 residues. The germline V gene has CDR1 MDHEN and CDR2 SYDVKM. CDR3 sequence (DNA): TGTGCCAGCAGTCATGCCGCGAACACCGGGGAGCTGTTTTTT. Residues: CASSHAANTGELFF.

This chain links TRBV19 with TRBJ2-7; 10 nucleotides agree with TRBD1. Germline CDR1 is LNHDA and CDR2 is SQIVND (reference sequence). The V segment lost 4 bases and the J segment 2 bases; nucleotides outside the gene matches: 5. This CDR3 spans 15 amino acids. The CDR3 nucleotides are TGTGCCAGTAGTACTCGGACAGGGGGAACCTACGAGCAGTACTTC. Translating gives CASSTRTGGTYEQYF. Complete variable domain (other parts from reference TRBV19 and TRBJ2-7): DGGITQSPKYLFRKEGQNVTLSCEQNLNHDAMYWYRQDPGQGLRLIYYSQIVNDFQKGDIAEGYSVSREKKESFPLTVTSAQKNPTAFYLCASSTRTGGTYEQYFGPGTRLTVT.

The J gene is TRBJ1-6, the V gene TRBV30; 7 nucleotides align to TRBD1. The CDR3 is made up of 15 amino acids. In germline, CDR1 is GTSNPN, CDR2 SVGIG (reference sequence). V trimming: 2 bases; J trimming: 10 bases; junction bases outside the gene matches: 11. The CDR3 DNA follows: TGTGCCTGGAGTACTACAGGGGCTCTTTGGTCACCCCTCCACTTT. Its protein product is CAWSTTGALWSPLHF.

V is TRBV30 and J is TRBJ2-7, with 7 positions matching TRBD1. The junction had 4 bases not matched to a gene; V was cut back by 5 bases and J by 0 bases. The CDR3 is made up of 13 amino acids. Germline V gene lookup returns CDR1 GTSNPN and CDR2 SVGIG (reference sequence). Here the CDR3 reads CAWGTAISYEQYF. Here the CDR3 DNA reads TGTGCCTGGGGGACAGCCATCTCCTACGAGCAGTACTTC.

This rearrangement joins TRBV7-6 to TRBJ2-2; D ambiguous. Trimming removed 0 bases at V and 1 base at J, with 6 bases between. The CDR3 is 15 residues long. Germline V CDR1 and CDR2: SGHVS, FNYEAQ. This chain's CDR3 is CASSLASGNTGELFF. The CDR3 coding sequence is TGTGCCAGCAGCTTAGCGAGTGGGAACACCGGGGAGCTGTTTTTT.

The CDR3 coding sequence is TGTGCCAGCAGCTTTAGCGGGAGCACAGATACGCAGTATTTT. As protein: CASSFSGSTDTQYF. The V gene is TRBV5-4, the J gene TRBJ2-3; 7 nucleotides align to TRBD2. The CDR3 has 14 amino acids. Germline CDR1 SGHNT, CDR2 YYREEE (reference sequence). The ends lost 2 bases at V and 0 bases at J; junction bases unmatched: 0.

The chain uses TRBV5-1 and TRBJ2-5, with 10 bases aligning to TRBD1. TRBJ2-7 explains the end of the DNA better; the J call may be wrong. The CDR3 consists of 15 residues. Germline assignment: CDR1 SGHRS and CDR2 YFSETQ. In nucleotides, the CDR3 is TGCGCCAGCAGCCCTATGACAGGGGGCCTCTACGAGCAGTACTTC. It yields the protein CASSPMTGGLYEQYF.

This chain uses TRBV7-3 with TRBJ1-3, with D possibly matching TRBD1 (5 bases). CDR3 length equals 14 residues. Germline V gives CDR1 SGHTA, CDR2 FQGTGA. The germline V and J ends were trimmed by 4 bases and 3 bases, with 10 bases remaining between them. In DNA, the CDR3 is TGTGCCAGCAGCTCCGGGACGGATGGAAACACCATATATTTT. Protein sequence: CASSSGTDGNTIYF.

V gene TRBV14 combines with J gene TRBJ2-2, with D uncertain. Trimming stripped 2 bases from V and 0 bases from J, with 10 bases between. Germline-derived CDR1 and CDR2 are SGHDN and FVKESK. This CDR3 region has 16 residues. The CDR3 region has the DNA TGTGCCAGCAGCCAAATTTGGTTCGCGAACACCGGGGAGCTGTTTTTT. Amino acid sequence: CASSQIWFANTGELFF.

The V and J genes are TRBV30 and TRBJ2-3; the D is unclear. V was clipped by 0 bases and J by 3 bases, with 10 bases between them. CDR1 is GTSNPN, CDR2 SVGIG, per germline (reference sequence). The CDR3 length is 14 residues. In DNA, the CDR3 is TGTGCCTGGAGTGTAGGTCAAGGGACAGATACGCAGTATTTT. As protein: CAWSVGQGTDTQYF.

V is TRBV7-8 and J is TRBJ2-5; TRBD2 is a possible D gene (6 bases). Germline V gene lookup returns CDR1 SGHVS and CDR2 FQNEAQ. The CDR3 spans 14 residues. V lost 6 bases and J lost 5, with 16 bases in between. DNA of the CDR3: TGTGCCAGCAGGACCATCGGGGGTTGGGAGACCCAGTACTTC. Its protein product is CASRTIGGWETQYF. The whole variable domain, filled in from reference TRBV7-8 and TRBJ2-5, reads GAGVSQSPRYKVAKRGQDVALRCDPISGHVSLFWYQQALGQGPEFLTYFQNEAQLDKSGLPSDRFFAERPEGSVSTLKIQRTQQEDSAVYLCASRTIGGWETQYFGPGTRLLVL.

The chain recombines TRBV6-5 with TRBJ1-4; D gene uncertain. With 6 bases removed from V and 8 bases from J, the gap between germline ends came to 16 bases. This CDR3 region has 14 residues. The germline V gene encodes CDR1 MNHEY and CDR2 SVGAGI. The CDR3: CASRGGNRREKLFF. As DNA, the CDR3 is TGTGCCAGCAGGGGTGGGAATCGTAGAGAAAAACTGTTTTTT.

This rearrangement joins TRBV9 to TRBJ2-2; D gene ambiguous. The CDR3 spans 15 residues. Trimming took 2 bases from V and 1 from J, leaving 9 bases between them. CDR1 is SGDLS and CDR2 is YYNGEE in the germline V gene. CDR3 DNA sequence: TGTGCCAGCAGCGTCCGTAGTGGGAACACCGGGGAGCTGTTTTTT. Protein: CASSVRSGNTGELFF. Looking up the rest from reference TRBV9 and TRBJ2-2 gives the full variable domain: DSGVTQTPKHLITATGQRVTLRCSPRSGDLSVYWYQQSLDQGLQFLIQYYNGEERAKGNILERFSAQQFPDLHSELNLSSLELGDSALYFCASSVRSGNTGELFFGEGSRLTVL.

The genes are TRBV30 and TRBJ2-3; D gene unclear. V lost 5 bases and J lost 1, with 19 bases in between. This CDR3 contains 16 residues. CDR1 is GTSNPN and CDR2 is SVGIG in the germline V gene (reference sequence). CDR3 sequence reads: CAWGPNIRARTDTQYF. The CDR3 DNA is TGTGCCTGGGGCCCCAATATTCGGGCCCGCACAGATACGCAGTATTTT.

CDR3 sequence: CASSVWGTETQYF. The CDR3 DNA is TGTGCCAGCAGCGTATGGGGGACAGAGACCCAGTACTTC. The chain links TRBV9 to TRBJ2-5; D is tentatively TRBD1 or TRBD2 (5 bases each). The germline gives CDR1 SGDLS, CDR2 YYNGEE. The length of the CDR3 is 13 residues. With 1 base removed from V and 4 bases from J, the gap between germline ends came to 8 bases.

V is TRBV5-6 and J is TRBJ2-5, with D maybe TRBD2 (7 bases). The V gene's germline CDR1 is SGHDT and CDR2 YYEEEE. Trimming took off 3 bases at V and 6 bases at J, with 18 bases between the two ends. The CDR3 runs 15 residues. CDR3 residues: CASSSGEGGAKTQYF. CDR3 coding DNA: TGTGCCAGCAGCTCCGGGGAGGGGGGCGCGAAGACCCAGTACTTC.

The CDR3: CASSLSTGNTEAFF. The CDR3 DNA follows: TGTGCCAGCAGCTTATCGACAGGGAACACTGAAGCTTTCTTT. The chain has TRBV11-2 and TRBJ1-1; possible D gene TRBD1, 6 bases. Germline CDR1 and CDR2: SGHAT and FQNNGV. The germline V and J ends were trimmed by 2 bases and 1 base, with 8 bases remaining between them. CDR3 length: 14 amino acids.